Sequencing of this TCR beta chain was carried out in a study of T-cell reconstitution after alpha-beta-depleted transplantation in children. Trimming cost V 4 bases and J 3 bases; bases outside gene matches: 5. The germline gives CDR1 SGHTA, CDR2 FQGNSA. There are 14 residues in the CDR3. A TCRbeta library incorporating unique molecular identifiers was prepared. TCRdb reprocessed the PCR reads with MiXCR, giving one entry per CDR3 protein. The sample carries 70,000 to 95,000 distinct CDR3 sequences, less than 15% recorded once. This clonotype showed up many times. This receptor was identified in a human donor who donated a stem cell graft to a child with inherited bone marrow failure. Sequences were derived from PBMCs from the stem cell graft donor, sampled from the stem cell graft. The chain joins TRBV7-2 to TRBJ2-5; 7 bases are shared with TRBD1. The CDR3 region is CASSYNRGKETQYF. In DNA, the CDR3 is TGTGCCAGCAGCTATAACAGGGGAAAAGAGACCCAGTACTTC.